Listed here are 7 T cell receptor beta chains from one sample, sequenced in a study of blood T cell repertoires in COVID-19. Some clones are missing from TCRdb's copy, which holds only in-frame ones; the method was immunoSEQ multiplex PCR. The data hold roughly 140,000 clones, with roughly 88% observed a single time. The source material was peripheral blood. These receptor sequences come from a woman aged 45-65 years in a cohort sampled during active or convalescent COVID-19.

The V call is TRBV13, the J call TRBJ1-2; D may be TRBD1 (5 bases). Trimming stripped 2 bases from V and 4 bases from J, with 20 bases between. The CDR3 has 17 amino acids. Germline V CDR1 and CDR2: PRHDT, FYEKMQ (reference sequence). The CDR3 DNA reads as TGTGCCAGCAGCTTAAAGTCGCCGGGGACTTACGGCTATGGCTACACCTTC. Its protein is CASSLKSPGTYGYGYTF.

The chain combines TRBV6-1 with TRBJ1-3, with TRBD1 identical over 8 bases. The CDR3 is 16 residues long. The germline V gene has CDR1 MNHNS and CDR2 SASEGT. The J segment lost 4 bases and the V segment lost 3 bases, leaving 8 bases of the junction unmatched. The CDR3 loop is CASSDGDRITGNTIYF. The CDR3 coding sequence is TGTGCCAGCAGTGATGGGGACAGGATCACCGGAAACACCATATATTTT.

The chain employs TRBV11-3 and TRBJ1-4, with D unclear. Germline V gene data show CDR1 as SGHNT and CDR2 as YENEEA. The CDR3 has 11 amino acids. Trimming took off 4 bases at V and 7 bases at J, with 4 bases between the two ends. The chain's CDR3 is CASSSGEKLFF. The CDR3 DNA reads TGTGCCAGCAGCTCCGGTGAAAAACTGTTTTTT. Supplemented by reference TRBV11-3 and TRBJ1-4, the full variable domain reads EAGVVQSPRYKIIEKKQPVAFWCNPISGHNTLYWYLQNLGQGPELLIRYENEEAVDDSQLPKDRFSAERLKGVDSTLKIQPAELGDSAVYLCASSSGEKLFFGSGTQLSVL.

The chain has TRBV4-1 and TRBJ1-2; weak D call: TRBD1 (5 bases). Looked up from germline, CDR1 is MGHRA and CDR2 is YSYEKL. CDR3 length: 14 amino acids. The germline V and J ends were trimmed by 4 bases and 4 bases, with 13 bases remaining between them. DNA for the CDR3: TGCGCCAGCAGCCCACCACAGGCTTTCTATGGCTACACCTTC. Its protein is CASSPPQAFYGYTF.

The chain links TRBV6-2 or TRBV6-3 to TRBJ2-1; a possible D gene is TRBD1 (6 bases). The CDR3 sequence is 12 residues long. Trimming shortened V by 2 bases and J by 12 bases, and 11 bases separated the two germline ends. CDR1 is MNHEY, CDR2 SVGEGT, per germline. CDR3 amino acids: CASSYPRGWQFF. CDR3 bases: TGTGCCAGCAGTTACCCCAGGGGCTGGCAGTTCTTC.

The chain joins TRBV9 to TRBJ1-4; 8 bases line up with TRBD1. The germline V gene has CDR1 SGDLS and CDR2 YYNGEE. Trimming at V came to 4 bases and at J to 4 bases, leaving 6 bases not matched to a gene. This CDR3 contains 15 residues. CDR3 residues: CASSLGDRINEKLFF. The CDR3 DNA follows: TGTGCCAGCAGCCTGGGGGACAGGATTAATGAAAAACTGTTTTTT.

The V and J genes are TRBV2 and TRBJ2-7; 8 bases line up with TRBD2. Germline trimming cut 6 bases from V and 4 bases from J; bases unmatched to any gene: 8. Germline CDR1 is SNHLY and CDR2 is FYNNEI. This CDR3 has 14 amino acids. CDR3 in amino acids: CASSPGLVAYEQYF. The CDR3 nucleotides are TGTGCCAGCAGCCCGGGACTAGTTGCTTACGAGCAGTACTTC.